This T cell receptor (beta chain) was found in a study of blood T cells in healthy people across ages. The study, taken as a whole, reports: The study found more naive CD4+ cells and higher diversity in long-lived than aged donors.

Details on this clonotype: Its antigen is not known.

This CDR3 spans 13 amino acids. The germline gives CDR1 SEHNR, CDR2 FQNEAQ (reference sequence). Together with a sample-barcoded 5' primer, a J-beta primer mix was included in a second PCR lasting roughly 6 to 12 cycles. TCRdb called the 5' RACE reads again in MiXCR, with one record for every CDR3 protein. The table shows about 780,000 distinct CDR3 sequences, with 46% occurring only once. The sequencing sample was made of blood. The receptor was isolated from a man older than 75 in good health. The chain uses TRBV7-9 and TRBJ2-5; no clear D. The J call is in doubt because the DNA end fits TRBJ2-7 better. The CDR3 DNA is TGTGCCAGCCAACGGGCAGGCTCCTACGAGCAGTACTTC. Amino acids: CASQRAGSYEQYF.